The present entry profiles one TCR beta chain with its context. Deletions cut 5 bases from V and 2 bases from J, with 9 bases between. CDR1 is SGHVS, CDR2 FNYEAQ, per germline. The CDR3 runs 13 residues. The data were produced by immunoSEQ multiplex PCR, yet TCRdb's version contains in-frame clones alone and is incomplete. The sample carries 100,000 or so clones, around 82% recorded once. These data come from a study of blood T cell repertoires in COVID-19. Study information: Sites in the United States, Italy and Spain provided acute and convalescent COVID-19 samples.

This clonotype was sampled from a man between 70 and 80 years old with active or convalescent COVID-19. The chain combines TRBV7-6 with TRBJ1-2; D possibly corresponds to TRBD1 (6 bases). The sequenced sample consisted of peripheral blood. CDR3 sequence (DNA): TGTGCCAGCAGCCCAACAGGGAACTATGGCTACACCTTC. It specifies CASSPTGNYGYTF.